Listed here are 9 T cell receptor beta chains from one sample, sequenced in a study of regulatory T cells in long-lasting Graves disease. Through Arm-PCR of CDR3 regions and iRepertoire HTBI primers, TCR beta libraries were built. TCRdb re-called the multiplex PCR reads with MiXCR, one entry per CDR3 protein. The repertoire has about 540,000 distinct CDR3 sequences, approximately 15% of them found once; the top ten carry 10%. The sample's time point: newly diagnosed GD, antithyroid drugs for less than 3 months. Extracted PBMC RNA gave rise to the TCR library. These same data were also listed under a study on T cells in Graves' hyperthyroidism and ophthalmopathy.

The input for sequencing was peripheral blood mononuclear cells (PBMCs), taken at new diagnosis, from a patient treated with antithyroid drugs. The receptors stem from a young man with Graves disease.

In regard to this clonotype: A much larger clone lies a single base off, so this may be a read error. J is TRBJ1-1 and V is TRBV7-9, with 7 nucleotides matching TRBD1. CDR1 and CDR2 (germline): SEHNR, FQNEAQ (reference sequence). The CDR3 runs to 14 residues. The CDR3 region is CASSSTGLFTEASF. Written as DNA, the CDR3 is TGTGCCAGCAGCTCGACAGGGCTTTTCACTGAAGCTTCCTTT.

In this sample, this clonotype turned up many times. The chain uses TRBV12-3 or TRBV12-4 and TRBJ2-2; the match to TRBD2 covers 12 bases. The length of the CDR3 is 14 residues. With 6 bases clipped from V and 6 bases from J, the junction kept 2 bases outside the gene matches. This CDR3 reads CASRGLAGSGELFF. The CDR3 region has the DNA TGTGCCAGCAGAGGACTAGCGGGATCCGGGGAGCTGTTTTTT.

For this clonotype: A read error may account for a junction end that differs from germline. The chain couples TRBV20-1 to TRBJ2-1; no clear D gene. This CDR3 region has 11 residues. Per the germline V gene, CDR1 is DFQATT and CDR2 is SNEGSKA (reference sequence). CDR3 loop: CSASFPNEQLF. The CDR3 nucleotides read TGCAGTGCTAGCTTTCCTAATGAGCAGCTCTTC.

The chain carries TRBV14 and TRBJ2-3; D unclear. V lost 1 base, J lost 7 bases, and 9 bases lay in between. Germline-derived CDR1 and CDR2 are SGHDN and FVKESK. The CDR3 has 13 residues. The CDR3 DNA is TGTGCCAGCAGCCAAGGAGTAGGCTATACGCAGTATTTT. Residues: CASSQGVGYTQYF.

This rearrangement joins TRBV28 to TRBJ2-5; a weak D match, TRBD2 (5 bases). Deletions cut 6 bases from V and 7 bases from J, with 21 bases between. The CDR3 has 15 amino acids. CDR1 MDHEN and CDR2 SYDVKM come from the germline V gene. CDR3 in DNA: TGTGCCAGCAGCCTATCAGCGGAACGAGGAGGGACCCAGTACTTC. This translates into CASSLSAERGGTQYF.

This clonotype was counted between two and nine times. In DNA, the CDR3 is TGCAGTGCTAGTTGGGGCGAGGGGAACACTGAAGCTTTCTTT. Its protein is CSASWGEGNTEAFF. The gene calls are TRBV20-1 and TRBJ1-1; D may be TRBD1 (5 bases). Trimming shortened V by 3 bases and J by 1 base, and 12 bases separated the two germline ends. CDR1 DFQATT and CDR2 SNEGSKA come from the germline V gene (reference sequence). This CDR3 spans 14 amino acids.

This clonotype occurred many times. The CDR3 spells CSVEVVTDSYNEQFF. DNA for the CDR3: TGCAGCGTTGAAGTGGTAACTGACTCCTACAATGAGCAGTTCTTC. The V and J genes are TRBV29-1 and TRBJ2-1; no clear D. Trimming cost V 1 base and J 0 bases, with 10 bases left between them. Germline CDR1 is SQVTM and CDR2 is ANQGSEA. The CDR3 spans 15 residues.

This clonotype was counted ten times or more. V is TRBV30 and J is TRBJ2-7; 9 nucleotides align to TRBD2. The germline CDR1 and CDR2 sequences are GTSNPN and SVGIG (reference sequence). The ends lost 2 bases at V and 4 bases at J; junction bases unmatched: 9. This CDR3 region has 15 residues. CDR3 bases: TGTGCCTGGAGTCCCCTGGGGACTAGCAAATACGAGCAGTACTTC. Amino acids: CAWSPLGTSKYEQYF.

This clonotype was seen ten or more times. The chain carries TRBV7-3 and TRBJ2-1; perhaps TRBD2 as D (5 bases). The CDR3 is 17 residues long. CDR1 is SGHTA and CDR2 is FQGTGA in the germline V gene. V was clipped by 4 bases and J by 2 bases, with 18 bases between them. In DNA form, the CDR3 reads TGTGCCAGCAGCTCCCCCGAGCGGAGACTCCCCTACAATGAGCAGTTCTTC. Protein sequence: CASSSPERRLPYNEQFF.